Each of the 24 T cell receptor beta chains below was sequenced from the same sample in a study of T cell responses to AZD1222 COVID-19 vaccine. Sequencing was performed with immunoSEQ multiplex PCR; in TCRdb, only in-frame clones are kept and a portion is missing. The sample contains 94,000 or so clones, 89% of which appear only once. The sequencing here drew on peripheral blood, taken on day 0 of AZD1222 vaccination. The source is an adult in good health.

The rearrangement uses TRBV9 and TRBJ2-7, with D possibly being TRBD1 (6 bases). The CDR3 length is 14 residues. Germline lookup yields CDR1 SGDLS and CDR2 YYNGEE. The V end was cut by 3 bases, the J end by 6 bases, with 16 bases between. The CDR3 DNA reads as TGTGCCAGCAGCGGAGAGGGGGTACTGGGCGAGCAGTACTTC. Protein sequence: CASSGEGVLGEQYF.

The chain has TRBV12-3 or TRBV12-4 and TRBJ2-7; D may be TRBD1 (6 bases). Trimming took 6 bases from V and 3 from J, leaving 12 bases between them. CDR3 length: 13 residues. The CDR3 sequence: CASRPGQSYEQYF. Here the CDR3 DNA reads TGTGCCAGCAGACCCGGACAGAGCTACGAGCAGTACTTC.

J is TRBJ2-2 and V is TRBV5-1, with D uncertain. The ends were cut back, 0 bases at V and 4 bases at J, with 7 bases in the middle. The CDR3 loop spans 14 amino acids. Germline values: CDR1 SGHRS, CDR2 YFSETQ. In DNA, the CDR3 is TGCGCCAGCAGCTTGGGCGCGACCACCGGGGAGCTGTTTTTT. It translates to CASSLGATTGELFF.

This chain uses TRBV11-1 with TRBJ2-2; D is perhaps TRBD1 or TRBD2 (6 bases each). CDR1 SGHAT and CDR2 FQDESV come from the germline V gene (reference sequence). CDR3 size: 14 residues. The V gene lost 6 bases and the J gene lost 7 bases, with 15 bases spanning the gap. The CDR3 nucleotides read TGTGCCAGCAGGGGAAGAGGGGGGCACGGGGAGCTGTTTTTT. It specifies CASRGRGGHGELFF.

The J gene is TRBJ2-7, the V gene TRBV7-9, with no clear D. The CDR3 length is 15 residues. Germline CDR1 is SEHNR and CDR2 is FQNEAQ (reference sequence). The V and J ends lost 0 bases and 2 bases respectively, with 11 bases between them. The CDR3 nucleotides read TGTGCCAGCAGCTTAGCCGTCGGCACAACCTACGAGCAGTACTTC. Its protein product is CASSLAVGTTYEQYF.

This clone was seen only a few times. The rearrangement joins TRBV9 to TRBJ2-5; no definite D call. The CDR3 loop spans 13 amino acids. V was clipped by 4 bases and J by 4 bases, with 11 bases between them. From germline, CDR1 is SGDLS and CDR2 YYNGEE. The CDR3 region is CASSPHSGETQYF. The CDR3 DNA sequence: TGTGCCAGCAGCCCCCATAGTGGAGAGACCCAGTACTTC.

V and J are TRBV9 and TRBJ2-3, with 7 bases aligning to TRBD2. J gave up 3 bases and V 0 bases, and 7 bases lay outside the gene matches. The CDR3 is 16 residues long. CDR1 and CDR2 (germline): SGDLS, YYNGEE. CDR3: CASSVASGRGTDTQYF. CDR3 DNA sequence: TGTGCCAGCAGCGTAGCCTCAGGGCGGGGGACAGATACGCAGTATTTT.

This chain's CDR3 is CASSLAGQVNTEAFF. DNA of the CDR3: TGCGCCAGCAGCTTGGCTGGGCAGGTGAACACTGAAGCTTTCTTT. This chain links TRBV5-1 with TRBJ1-1; D uncertain. Germline loops: CDR1 SGHRS, CDR2 YFSETQ. CDR3 size: 15 residues. V lost 0 bases to trimming and J lost 0 bases, with 9 bases between them.

The J gene is TRBJ2-2, the V gene TRBV24-1; 9 nucleotides agree with TRBD2. Per the germline V gene, CDR1 is KGHDR and CDR2 is SFDVKD. Trimming removed 2 bases from V and 4 bases from J; junction bases left unmatched: 13. The CDR3 loop spans 19 amino acids. DNA for the CDR3: TGTGCCACCAGTGATTCAGGACTAGCGAGGCCAGGTGGCACCGGGGAGCTGTTTTTT. This codes for CATSDSGLARPGGTGELFF.

This chain connects TRBV10-3 to TRBJ2-6, with 8 nucleotides matching TRBD2. The CDR3 extends over 15 amino acids. CDR1 ENHRY and CDR2 SYGVKD come from the germline V gene. V gave up 6 bases and J gave up 2 bases; unmatched junction bases: 3. In DNA form, the CDR3 reads TGTGCCATCAGCGGGGGGGTAACTGGGGCCAACGTCCTGACTTTC. Translating it yields CAISGGVTGANVLTF.

The V gene is TRBV5-1, the J gene TRBJ2-1; D is ambiguous. Germline V lookup: CDR1 SGHRS, CDR2 YFSETQ. Trimming pared 2 bases from V and 4 bases from J, leaving 7 bases between. This CDR3 is built from 13 residues. CDR3 loop: CASSFDTYNEQFF. CDR3 coding DNA: TGCGCCAGCAGCTTCGACACGTACAATGAGCAGTTCTTC.

The gene calls are TRBV7-9 and TRBJ1-1; no definite D call. Germline V gene lookup returns CDR1 SEHNR and CDR2 FQNEAQ (reference sequence). The CDR3 is 16 amino acids. Deletions cut 5 bases from V and 4 bases from J, with 20 bases between. CDR3 DNA sequence: TGTGCCAGCAGCCCACGCGAGAGGGCAGAGGGCACTGAAGCTTTCTTT. Translating gives CASSPRERAEGTEAFF.

The chain has TRBV18 and TRBJ1-1; weak D call: TRBD1 (5 bases). CDR3 length: 12 residues. Germline V gene data show CDR1 as KGHSH and CDR2 as LQKENI. The ends were cut back, 6 bases at V and 4 bases at J, with 9 bases in the middle. In DNA, the CDR3 is TGTGCCAGCTCGACCGGGACCACTGAAGCTTTCTTT. As protein: CASSTGTTEAFF.

This sequence joins TRBV7-9 and TRBJ1-5, with unresolved D. CDR1 SEHNR and CDR2 FQNEAQ come from the germline V gene (reference sequence). The CDR3 has 14 residues. The V end was cut by 5 bases, the J end by 3 bases, with 11 bases between. CDR3 protein: CASSPTGFNQPQHF. In nucleotides, the CDR3 is TGTGCCAGCAGCCCCACTGGATTCAATCAGCCCCAGCATTTT.

The genes are TRBV28 and TRBJ2-5; D not certain. Germline V gene data show CDR1 as MDHEN and CDR2 as SYDVKM. The ends were cut back, 1 base at V and 5 bases at J, with 5 bases in the middle. This CDR3 is 12 amino acids long. The CDR3 region is CASSLYGETQYF. The CDR3 DNA is TGTGCCAGCAGTTTATATGGTGAGACCCAGTACTTC.

The chain joins TRBV19 to TRBJ1-5, with D perhaps TRBD1 (5 bases). V was trimmed by 8 bases and J by 0 bases, leaving 14 bases between them. Germline V lookup: CDR1 LNHDA, CDR2 SQIVND (reference sequence). The CDR3 is 15 residues long. For the CDR3, the DNA is TGTGCCAGTGCATGGGGGAGTAATAGCAATCAGCCCCAGCATTTT. As protein: CASAWGSNSNQPQHF.

This chain uses TRBV9 with TRBJ2-2; D unresolved. From germline, CDR1 is SGDLS and CDR2 YYNGEE. The CDR3 spans 11 residues. Trimming removed 1 base at V and 5 bases at J, with 0 bases between. The CDR3 bases are TGTGCCAGCAGCGTAACCGGGGAGCTGTTTTTT. This encodes CASSVTGELFF.

The CDR3 reads CASSPWAGTGRDNEQFF. The CDR3 DNA reads as TGTGCCAGCAGCCCCTGGGCCGGGACAGGGAGGGACAATGAGCAGTTCTTC. V usage is TRBV11-3 and J usage is TRBJ2-1; 9 bases fit TRBD1. The CDR3 has 17 residues. CDR1 SGHNT and CDR2 YENEEA come from the germline V gene. With V trimmed by 5 bases and J by 5 bases, 13 bases remained unmatched.

J is TRBJ1-5 and V is TRBV28; tentatively, D is TRBD1 (5 bases). Per germline, CDR1 MDHEN and CDR2 SYDVKM. Trimming pared 4 bases from V and 4 bases from J, leaving 11 bases between. This CDR3 contains 14 residues. CDR3 sequence (DNA): TGTGCCAGCAGTTCCGACAGCCGAAATCAGCCCCAGCATTTT. This sequence encodes CASSSDSRNQPQHF.

The chain combines TRBV18 with TRBJ2-7; D unclear. The germline V gene has CDR1 KGHSH and CDR2 LQKENI. The CDR3 totals 12 residues. Between the trimmed V and J ends, which lost 0 bases and 3 bases, there was a span of 3 bases. CDR3 DNA sequence: TGTGCCAGCTCACCACCCTTCTACGAGCAGTACTTC. It translates to CASSPPFYEQYF.

V usage is TRBV7-9 and J usage is TRBJ1-5; D unclear. CDR3 length equals 14 residues. Germline values: CDR1 SEHNR, CDR2 FQNEAQ (reference sequence). V was pared by 5 bases and J by 5 bases, with 13 bases between. The CDR3 nucleotides read TGTGCCAGCAGCACAAAGACCGAAGATCAGCCCCAGCATTTT. This translates into CASSTKTEDQPQHF. The full variable domain, rest sourced from reference TRBV7-9 and TRBJ1-5, is DTGVSQNPRHKITKRGQNVTFRCDPISEHNRLYWYRQTLGQGPEFLTYFQNEAQLEKSRLLSDRFSAERPKGSFSTLEIQRTEQGDSAMYLCASSTKTEDQPQHFGDGTRLSIL.

This rearrangement joins TRBV30 to TRBJ1-5; 9 nucleotides agree with TRBD1. Germline trimming cut 2 bases from V and 6 bases from J; bases unmatched to any gene: 11. This CDR3 comprises 16 residues. Germline CDR1 and CDR2: GTSNPN and SVGIG (reference sequence). CDR3: CAWSPRTGERGQPQHF. CDR3 DNA: TGTGCCTGGAGTCCGCGGACAGGGGAACGGGGTCAGCCCCAGCATTTT.

This chain connects TRBV30 to TRBJ2-1, with 12 nucleotides matching TRBD2. CDR3 size: 15 residues. V lost 2 bases, J lost 7 bases, and 6 bases stayed unmatched. Germline assignment: CDR1 GTSNPN and CDR2 SVGIG (reference sequence). The CDR3 nucleotides are TGTGCCTGGAGTATCGGACTAGCGGGGCTGAATGAGCAGTTCTTC. Translating it yields CAWSIGLAGLNEQFF.

The CDR3 DNA is TGTGCCAGCAAGTTTCCAGGGAATAACTATGGCTACACCTTC. It yields the protein CASKFPGNNYGYTF. The chain carries TRBV2 and TRBJ1-2, with D maybe TRBD1 (5 bases). Trimming took off 7 bases at V and 1 base at J, with 13 bases between the two ends. The CDR3 totals 14 residues. Germline V gene data show CDR1 as SNHLY and CDR2 as FYNNEI.